This T cell receptor (beta chain) was recovered during a study of cytomegalovirus exposure and HLA in healthy donors. Looking at the study overall: Early released data had about 80 million unique TCRs, all coming from HLA-typed donors.

This clone was detected only once. Its cognate antigen is unknown. Study-wide results and caveats: A later analysis found common viral pathogens apparently linked to several of the most significant clusters.

Researchers ran the PCR with 60 Vbeta and 13 Jbeta primers. The assay was immunoSEQ multiplex PCR, and TCRdb's table has in-frame clones only and misses some. The sample lists 200,000 to 300,000 clones, around 78% occurring once. The CDR3 sequence is 12 residues long. Per the germline V gene, CDR1 is LNHDA and CDR2 is SQIVND (reference sequence). V was pared by 7 bases and J by 14 bases, with 15 bases between. V gene TRBV19 combines with J gene TRBJ1-6, with D perhaps matching TRBD1 (5 bases). The receptor was derived from a boy between 5 and 17 years old in good health and CMV-seronegative. Sequencing was carried out using PBMCs. The CDR3 bases are TGTGCCAGTAAGAATCAGGGAGGTTCCCTCCACTTT. Protein product: CASKNQGGSLHF.